This T cell receptor beta chain was identified in a study of T cell responses to AZD1222 COVID-19 vaccine. General observations from the study: Seropositivity was recorded at baseline in only five to seven AZD1222 recipients. There were vaccine-associated CD4 TCRs across spike, dominant at 160-218 and 743-854. The study reported that nearly half of spike-specific TCRs target unmutated variant regions.

This CDR3 region has 14 residues. Germline V gives CDR1 MGHDK, CDR2 SYGVNS. Trimming removed 8 bases at V and 3 bases at J, with 17 bases between. Timing groups of about 4 and about 12 weeks for second doses were pooled. With respect to this clone: The target antigen is unknown.

The method was immunoSEQ multiplex PCR; TCRdb's version includes in-frame clones alone and lacks a portion of them. Found here are about 140,000 clones, more than 85% of them singletons; the top ten hold about 3.7%. This sequence joins TRBV25-1 and TRBJ2-7; no clear D. The material sequenced was peripheral blood, taken 28 days after the second AZD1222 dose. This receptor was identified in an adult who received the AZD1222 COVID-19 vaccine. The CDR3: CASASSRLSYEQYF. DNA for the CDR3: TGTGCCAGCGCCAGCTCGAGGCTTAGCTACGAGCAGTACTTC.